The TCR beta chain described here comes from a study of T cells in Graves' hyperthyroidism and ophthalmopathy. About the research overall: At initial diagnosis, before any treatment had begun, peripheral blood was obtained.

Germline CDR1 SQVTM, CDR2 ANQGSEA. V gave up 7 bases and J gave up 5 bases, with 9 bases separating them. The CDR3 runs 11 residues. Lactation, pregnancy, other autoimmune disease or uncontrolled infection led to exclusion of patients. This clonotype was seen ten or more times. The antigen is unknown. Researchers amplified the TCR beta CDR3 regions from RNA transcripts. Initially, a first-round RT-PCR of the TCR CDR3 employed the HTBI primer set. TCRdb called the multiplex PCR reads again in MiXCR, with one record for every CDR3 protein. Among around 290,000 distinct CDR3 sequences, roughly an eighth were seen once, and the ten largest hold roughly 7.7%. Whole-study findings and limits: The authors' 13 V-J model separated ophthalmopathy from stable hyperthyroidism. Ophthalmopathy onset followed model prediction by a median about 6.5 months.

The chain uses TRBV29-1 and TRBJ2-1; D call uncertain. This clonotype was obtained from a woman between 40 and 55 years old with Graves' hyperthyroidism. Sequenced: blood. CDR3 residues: CSADQNNEQFF. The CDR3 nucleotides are TGCAGCGCAGACCAAAACAATGAGCAGTTCTTC.